Below, 29 T cell receptor beta chains from the same sample are listed, as sequenced in a study of response to subunit inactivated influenza vaccine. TCRdb itself ran the RT-PCR reads through MiXCR, one entry per CDR3 protein. The repertoire consists of 500,000 to 700,000 distinct CDR3 sequences, with approximately 24% occurring once and the leading ten covering about 3%. This same sample was also taken into another study, of T cells expressing NK-cell markers. That source reports: 5'RACE template switching with UMIs generated TCR beta cDNA.

The input for sequencing was CD4+ T cells sorted from PBMCs, taken 11 to 12 days after vaccination. The origin of the receptors is a man aged 45 to 65 who received an inactivated influenza vaccine.

The chain combines TRBV10-3 with TRBJ2-5; 8 positions agree with TRBD2. Germline CDR1 ENHRY, CDR2 SYGVKD. J was trimmed by 2 bases and V by 6 bases; bases with no gene match: 2. CDR3 size: 13 residues. The CDR3 region is CAIRAGVQETQYF. In nucleotides, the CDR3 is TGTGCCATCAGAGCGGGAGTGCAAGAGACCCAGTACTTC.

This CDR3 reads CASSQPSWRRNTGELFF. CDR3 in DNA: TGTGCCAGCAGCCAACCATCCTGGCGGAGGAACACCGGGGAGCTGTTTTTT. The genes are TRBV3-1 and TRBJ2-2; D remains unclear. The CDR3 sequence is 17 residues long. The V and J ends lost 2 bases and 1 base respectively, with 14 bases between them. CDR1 and CDR2 (germline): LGHDT, YNNKEL (reference sequence).

This sequence joins TRBV24-1 and TRBJ1-3; no clear D gene. Germline assignment: CDR1 KGHDR and CDR2 SFDVKD. The CDR3 extends over 13 amino acids. Trimming removed 2 bases at V and 10 bases at J, with 11 bases between. The CDR3 region has the DNA TGTGCCACCAGTGATTCTGCCTTAGGGACCATATATTTT. This codes for CATSDSALGTIYF.

This clonotype has a handful of counts. The chain carries TRBV3-1 and TRBJ1-3; D perhaps matches TRBD1 (6 bases). The V and J ends lost 4 bases and 4 bases respectively, with 14 bases between them. The length of the CDR3 is 15 residues. CDR1 LGHDT and CDR2 YNNKEL come from the germline V gene (reference sequence). The CDR3 loop reads CASSPTSGEGNTIYF. The DNA of the CDR3 is TGTGCCAGCAGCCCTACCTCAGGGGAAGGAAACACCATATATTTT.

The chain recombines TRBV12-3 or TRBV12-4 with TRBJ2-7; TRBD1 or TRBD2 may be the D gene (6 bases each). This CDR3 region has 14 residues. V dropped 4 bases and J dropped 1 base, with 11 bases sitting between them. CDR3 region: CASSSTGRSYEQYF. The CDR3 DNA reads TGTGCCAGCAGTTCCACAGGGAGGTCCTACGAGCAGTACTTC.

CDR3 coding DNA: TGTGCCAGCAGCCAAGACCACGGGGCCGAACCCCTCCACTTT. This sequence encodes CASSQDHGAEPLHF. V is TRBV3-1 and J is TRBJ1-6; tentative D call: TRBD1 (5 bases). Germline V gene data show CDR1 as LGHDT and CDR2 as YNNKEL (reference sequence). V lost 0 bases and J 12 bases, leaving 12 bases between the germline ends. The CDR3 has 14 residues.

The gene calls are TRBV7-6 and TRBJ2-1; either TRBD1 or TRBD2 may supply D (5 bases each). The germline CDR1 and CDR2 sequences are SGHVS and FNYEAQ. Trimming removed 5 bases from V and 6 bases from J, with 20 bases in between. This CDR3 has 16 residues. CDR3 loop: CASSASTGTISNEQFF. The CDR3 DNA is TGTGCCAGCAGCGCCTCAACCGGGACCATTAGCAATGAGCAGTTCTTC.

This clonotype has just a few counts. The chain recombines TRBV2 with TRBJ2-5, with TRBD2 matching 10 bases. The CDR3 spans 15 residues. V shed 7 bases and J 0 bases; nucleotides not matched to a gene: 5. The germline CDR1 and CDR2 sequences are SNHLY and FYNNEI. The CDR3 loop is CASIRGLADQETQYF. CDR3 in DNA: TGTGCCAGCATCAGAGGACTAGCGGACCAAGAGACCCAGTACTTC.

The genes are TRBV27 and TRBJ2-7; no clear D. Trimming took 6 bases from V and 9 from J, leaving 12 bases between them. Germline CDR1 MNHEY, CDR2 SMNVEV (reference sequence). The CDR3 sequence is 11 residues long. The CDR3, as DNA: TGTGCCAGCAGCACTGCGATGGTGCAGTACTTC. As protein: CASSTAMVQYF.

The V call is TRBV9, the J call TRBJ2-1; D ambiguous. Trimming took off 2 bases at V and 7 bases at J, with 22 bases between the two ends. CDR3 length equals 17 residues. CDR1 SGDLS and CDR2 YYNGEE come from the germline V gene. The CDR3 protein is CASSVGPGNNVGNEQFF. CDR3 DNA sequence: TGTGCCAGCAGCGTTGGCCCAGGTAATAACGTGGGGAATGAGCAGTTCTTC.

Here the CDR3 DNA reads TGTGCCAGTAGTAGAAAACAGGGGCGGAATGAAAAACTGTTTTTT. The encoded protein is CASSRKQGRNEKLFF. This chain uses TRBV19 with TRBJ1-4; 7 positions match TRBD1. Germline CDR1 is LNHDA and CDR2 is SQIVND (reference sequence). The V gene end was trimmed by 4 bases and the J gene end by 5 bases; junction bases not matched to a gene: 7. This CDR3 has 15 residues.

This clonotype was detected a few times. This sequence joins TRBV7-8 and TRBJ2-3; D unclear. Germline V gives CDR1 SGHVS, CDR2 FQNEAQ. V was clipped by 0 bases and J by 2 bases, with 9 bases between them. The CDR3 runs 15 residues. The CDR3 bases are TGTGCCAGCAGCTTAGCGGGCAAATACACAGATACGCAGTATTTT. Its translation is CASSLAGKYTDTQYF.

With respect to this clonotype: This may arise from a read error, as a much more abundant clone is one base away. This chain joins TRBV5-1 and TRBJ2-2, with 7 positions matching TRBD2. There are 13 residues in the CDR3. Germline values: CDR1 SGHRS, CDR2 YFSETQ. CDR3: CSSSGKDTGELFF. CDR3 nucleotides: TGCTCCAGCAGCGGGAAGGACACCGGGGAGCTGTTTTTT.

The gene calls are TRBV6-2 or TRBV6-3 and TRBJ2-3; no clear D. The CDR3 extends over 13 amino acids. Germline V lookup: CDR1 MNHEY, CDR2 SVGEGT. V lost 6 bases and J lost 7, with 14 bases in between. Written as DNA, the CDR3 is TGTGCCAGCAGCCAGGACCCGAATTATACGCAGTATTTT. It is translated as CASSQDPNYTQYF.

This chain links TRBV7-2 with TRBJ1-1; TRBD1 matches at 9 bases. Germline values: CDR1 SGHTA, CDR2 FQGNSA. The V segment lost 5 bases and the J segment 2 bases; nucleotides outside the gene matches: 3. The CDR3 length is 14 residues. CDR3 nucleotide sequence: TGTGCCAGCAGCAAGGACAGGGGCAACACTGAAGCTTTCTTT. This encodes CASSKDRGNTEAFF.

This clonotype has ten or more counts. The chain couples TRBV29-1 to TRBJ2-1, with TRBD1 matching 7 bases. J was trimmed by 7 bases and V by 4 bases; bases with no gene match: 7. This CDR3 has 13 amino acids. Germline CDR1 SQVTM, CDR2 ANQGSEA. The CDR3 sequence is CSVARTGVNEQFF. As DNA, the CDR3 is TGCAGCGTTGCGCGAACAGGGGTGAATGAGCAGTTCTTC.

At least ten counts were recorded for this clonotype. CDR3 nucleotide sequence: TGTGCCAGCATGAGTCCTACACGGAACTATGGCTACACCTTC. Protein sequence: CASMSPTRNYGYTF. The rearrangement joins TRBV28 to TRBJ1-2; the D is unclear. The CDR3 contains 14 residues. The germline gives CDR1 MDHEN, CDR2 SYDVKM. V was clipped by 7 bases and J by 2 bases, with 14 bases between them.

This clonotype was found a few times. This sequence joins TRBV27 and TRBJ2-5; TRBD2 matches 12 bases. Germline V gene lookup returns CDR1 MNHEY and CDR2 SMNVEV (reference sequence). V lost 1 base and J lost 0; bases outside the gene matches: 6. The CDR3 totals 18 residues. The DNA for the CDR3 is TGTGCCAGCAGTTTATTAAGGACTAGCGGGAACTACCAAGAGACCCAGTACTTC. Residues: CASSLLRTSGNYQETQYF.

The chain carries TRBV7-3 and TRBJ2-3, with D unresolved. The CDR3 is 14 residues long. Germline-derived CDR1 and CDR2 are SGHTA and FQGTGA. Trimming took off 4 bases at V and 2 bases at J, with 10 bases between the two ends. The CDR3 sequence: CASSSGGITDTQYF. The CDR3 DNA reads as TGTGCCAGCAGCTCGGGCGGAATCACAGATACGCAGTATTTT.

This clonotype has a single count. This rearrangement joins TRBV21-1 to TRBJ2-1; TRBD1 is the table's D call, not checked against the DNA. TRBV21-1 is tagged as a pseudogene. This CDR3 has 13 amino acids. CDR3 amino acids: CAITTLGPGQQFF. The CDR3 DNA reads TGTGCCATCACAACCCTGGGCCCCGGACAGCAGTTCTTC.

This sequence joins TRBV28 and TRBJ2-2, with 14 bases fitting TRBD2. The CDR3 covers 20 residues. Germline V CDR1 and CDR2: MDHEN, SYDVKM. Trimming took 4 bases from V and 3 from J; bases not matched to a gene: 13. CDR3 region: CASSSWGTSGSKLYTGELFF. CDR3 nucleotide sequence: TGTGCCAGCAGTTCGTGGGGGACTAGCGGGAGCAAACTTTACACCGGGGAGCTGTTTTTT.

The table lists this clonotype with a few counts. The V and J genes are TRBV4-1 and TRBJ2-5, with 12 bases matching TRBD1. The J segment lost 2 bases and the V segment lost 4 bases, leaving 8 bases of the junction unmatched. Looked up from germline, CDR1 is MGHRA and CDR2 is YSYEKL. The CDR3 is 17 amino acids. CDR3 sequence reads: CASSLGTGGFNQETQYF. CDR3 DNA: TGCGCCAGCAGCCTCGGGACAGGGGGCTTCAATCAAGAGACCCAGTACTTC.

The chain links TRBV5-1 to TRBJ1-2, with 7 bases fitting TRBD1. Germline CDR1 and CDR2: SGHRS and YFSETQ. CDR3 length: 14 amino acids. V was clipped by 4 bases and J by 8 bases; unmatched bases: 11. The DNA for the CDR3 is TGCGCCAGCAGCCCAGAAGGGGGCATGAGCGGCTACACCTTC. The encoded protein is CASSPEGGMSGYTF.

This clonotype was seen only a few times. The V and J genes are TRBV12-3 or TRBV12-4 and TRBJ2-3; 8 positions agree with TRBD2. After removal of 1 base from V and 1 base from J, the junction contained 7 bases not matched to a gene. CDR3 length equals 17 residues. The CDR3 loop is CASSLVPLAARTDTQYF. CDR3 DNA sequence: TGTGCCAGCAGTTTAGTACCACTAGCGGCCCGCACAGATACGCAGTATTTT.

The rearrangement links TRBV4-1 to TRBJ1-1, with 7 nucleotides matching TRBD1. The CDR3 consists of 17 residues. Germline V gene sequence: CDR1 MGHRA, CDR2 YSYEKL. The V gene end was trimmed by 2 bases and the J gene end by 1 base; junction bases not matched to a gene: 10. CDR3 bases: TGCGCCAGCAGCCAATATCGAACGGGACAGCGGAACACTGAAGCTTTCTTT. This sequence encodes CASSQYRTGQRNTEAFF.

This clonotype has a count of ten or more. The chain recombines TRBV7-6 with TRBJ2-7; D is unclear. Germline-derived CDR1 and CDR2 are SGHVS and FNYEAQ. This CDR3 has 13 amino acids. The V end lost 0 bases, the J end lost 3 bases, and 6 bases lay between the germline ends. In nucleotides, the CDR3 is TGTGCCAGCAGCTTAGCTGCCGGCTACGAGCAGTACTTC. This encodes CASSLAAGYEQYF.

V is TRBV5-4 and J is TRBJ1-1; D is undetermined. CDR1 is SGHNT, CDR2 YYREEE, per germline (reference sequence). The CDR3 contains 12 residues. The germline V and J ends were trimmed by 3 bases and 6 bases, with 9 bases remaining between them. The CDR3 DNA reads TGTGCCAGCAGCTCCTATAGAGCTGAAGCTTTCTTT. Its translation is CASSSYRAEAFF.

The rearrangement uses TRBV6-2 or TRBV6-3 and TRBJ2-1; D uncertain. The germline CDR1 and CDR2 sequences are MNHEY and SVGEGT. The CDR3 consists of 14 residues. Between the trimmed V and J ends, which lost 3 bases and 4 bases, there was a span of 10 bases. CDR3 coding DNA: TGTGCCAGCAGTTATTTAGACTCTTACAATGAGCAGTTCTTC. This encodes CASSYLDSYNEQFF.

J is TRBJ2-1 and V is TRBV5-6; 7 bases match TRBD1. The germline V gene has CDR1 SGHDT and CDR2 YYEEEE. Germline trimming cut 2 bases from V and 4 bases from J; bases unmatched to any gene: 12. There are 17 residues in the CDR3. The CDR3 DNA reads as TGTGCCAGCAGCTTACACCTCCGGGACAGCTCATACAATGAGCAGTTCTTC. It is translated as CASSLHLRDSSYNEQFF.